One and the same sample provided the 13 T cell receptor beta chains below, sequenced in a study of technical replicates of blood from several donors. Sequenced by immunoSEQ multiplex PCR; TCRdb stores in-frame clones only, minus some. The data hold nearly 70,000 clones, with more than 85% observed a single time. Sequenced input: PBMCs. The receptors were sampled from a human donor in good health. Some clones in this sample may be carry-over from other donors' samples.

The chain joins TRBV18 to TRBJ2-7; 8 bases line up with TRBD1. With 0 bases clipped from V and 6 bases from J, the junction kept 13 bases outside the gene matches. This CDR3 comprises 17 residues. The germline gives CDR1 KGHSH, CDR2 LQKENI. In nucleotides, the CDR3 is TGTGCCAGCTCACCACCTTTATTAAGTGGACAGGGTGGCGAGCAGTACTTC. This translates into CASSPPLLSGQGGEQYF.

The V and J genes are TRBV15 and TRBJ1-4; D is perhaps TRBD1 (6 bases). The V and J ends lost 3 bases and 3 bases respectively, with 17 bases between them. The CDR3 totals 17 residues. From germline, CDR1 is LNHNV and CDR2 YYDKDF (reference sequence). The CDR3 loop reads CATSRAGTGKANEKLFF. The CDR3 bases are TGTGCCACCAGCAGGGCGGGTACAGGGAAAGCTAATGAAAAACTGTTTTTT.

The chain uses TRBV30 and TRBJ2-7; possible D gene TRBD1, 5 bases. The CDR3 is 15 amino acids. Per the germline V gene, CDR1 is GTSNPN and CDR2 is SVGIG (reference sequence). Trimming removed 1 base at V and 3 bases at J, with 16 bases between. CDR3 residues: CAWSASQGLYYEQYF. The CDR3 nucleotides are TGTGCCTGGAGTGCATCGCAGGGCCTCTACTACGAGCAGTACTTC.

The V call is TRBV19, the J call TRBJ1-4, with D possibly matching TRBD1 (6 bases). CDR1 is LNHDA and CDR2 is SQIVND in the germline V gene (reference sequence). Trimming removed 3 bases at V and 0 bases at J, with 8 bases between. The CDR3 length is 15 residues. CDR3 DNA: TGTGCCAGTAGTATTGGACAGACAACTAATGAAAAACTGTTTTTT. This sequence encodes CASSIGQTTNEKLFF.

The rearrangement uses TRBV27 and TRBJ1-2, with D unresolved. The CDR3 runs to 13 residues. From germline, CDR1 is MNHEY and CDR2 SMNVEV (reference sequence). Trimming pared 3 bases from V and 7 bases from J, leaving 12 bases between. The CDR3 loop is CASSFGDSLGYTF. Here the CDR3 DNA reads TGTGCCAGCAGTTTCGGGGATAGCCTTGGCTACACCTTC.

This chain links TRBV5-4 with TRBJ2-1, with D uncertain. V was cut by 2 bases and J by 5 bases, with 5 bases left in between. The CDR3 spans 12 residues. Germline V gene data show CDR1 as SGHNT and CDR2 as YYREEE (reference sequence). The CDR3 nucleotides are TGTGCCAGCAGCTTATTAGACAATGAGCAGTTCTTC. Its protein product is CASSLLDNEQFF.

This clone appeared once. This chain joins TRBV2 and TRBJ2-3; TRBD1 matches at 10 bases. The CDR3 spans 18 residues. The trim removed 6 bases at V and 0 bases at J, leaving 12 bases unmatched. Germline CDR1 reads SNHLY; CDR2 reads FYNNEI. The CDR3 region is CASRPGQGTSPSTDTQYF. Here the CDR3 DNA reads TGTGCCAGCAGGCCGGGACAGGGGACCTCACCTAGCACAGATACGCAGTATTTT.

This chain links TRBV2 with TRBJ1-2; D is possibly TRBD1 (5 bases). The CDR3 totals 14 residues. Trimming cost V 0 bases and J 7 bases, with 12 bases left between them. Germline V gives CDR1 SNHLY, CDR2 FYNNEI. CDR3 region: CASSEAFRAGGYTF. The CDR3 DNA is TGTGCCAGCAGTGAAGCCTTCAGGGCAGGTGGCTACACCTTC.

The rearrangement links TRBV6-1 to TRBJ2-1, with 7 nucleotides matching TRBD2. Germline values: CDR1 MNHNS, CDR2 SASEGT. This CDR3 is 16 amino acids long. With V trimmed by 2 bases and J by 2 bases, 6 bases remained unmatched. This CDR3 is CASSEPAGAAYNEQFF. In DNA form, the CDR3 reads TGTGCCAGCAGTGAACCGGCGGGAGCCGCCTACAATGAGCAGTTCTTC.

The gene calls are TRBV5-1 and TRBJ1-1; possible D gene TRBD1, 6 bases. Trimming left V 0 bases short and J 6 bases short, with 18 bases between. The CDR3 consists of 16 residues. Germline V gene data show CDR1 as SGHRS and CDR2 as YFSETQ. The CDR3 bases are TGCGCCAGCAGCTTGGGAACAGGGATAGAGGGGCCTGAAGCTTTCTTT. Residues: CASSLGTGIEGPEAFF.

The chain joins TRBV27 to TRBJ2-2; 7 positions agree with TRBD2. This CDR3 contains 16 residues. Germline values: CDR1 MNHEY, CDR2 SMNVEV (reference sequence). Unmatched junction bases numbered 7, after V lost 5 bases and J lost 1 base. The DNA for the CDR3 is TGTGCCAGCAGTACCATTAGCGGGTTGAACACCGGGGAGCTGTTTTTT. Its protein product is CASSTISGLNTGELFF.

The J gene is TRBJ1-4, the V gene TRBV7-9; D not certain. V was pared by 1 base and J by 8 bases, with 5 bases between. Germline CDR1 is SEHNR and CDR2 is FQNEAQ (reference sequence). The CDR3 sequence is 12 residues long. CDR3 in amino acids: CASSLGAEKLFF. For the CDR3, the DNA is TGTGCCAGCAGCTTAGGGGCAGAAAAACTGTTTTTT.

This clone was observed many times. J is TRBJ2-2 and V is TRBV6-5, with D uncertain. The V end lost 1 base, the J end lost 6 bases, and 12 bases lay between the germline ends. Germline assignment: CDR1 MNHEY and CDR2 SVGAGI. The CDR3 covers 15 residues. CDR3 residues: CASSYYSGSAGELFF. CDR3 nucleotides: TGTGCCAGCAGTTACTATTCTGGTTCGGCCGGGGAGCTGTTTTTT.